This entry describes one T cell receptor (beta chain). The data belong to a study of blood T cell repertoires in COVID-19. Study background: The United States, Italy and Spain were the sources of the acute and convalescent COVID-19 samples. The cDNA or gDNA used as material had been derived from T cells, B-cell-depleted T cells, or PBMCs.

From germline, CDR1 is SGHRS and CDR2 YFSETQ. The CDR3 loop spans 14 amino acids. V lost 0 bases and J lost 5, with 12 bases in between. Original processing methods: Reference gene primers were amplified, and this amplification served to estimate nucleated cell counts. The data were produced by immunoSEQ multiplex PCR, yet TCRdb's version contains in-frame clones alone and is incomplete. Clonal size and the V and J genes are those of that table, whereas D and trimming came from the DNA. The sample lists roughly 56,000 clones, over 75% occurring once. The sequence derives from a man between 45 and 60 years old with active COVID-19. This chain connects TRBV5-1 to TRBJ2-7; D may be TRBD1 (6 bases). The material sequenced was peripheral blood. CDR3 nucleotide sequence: TGCGCCAGCAGCTTGGGGGCAGGGGAAGACGAGCAGTACTTC. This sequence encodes CASSLGAGEDEQYF.